The 5 T cell receptor beta chains given below trace back to one sample, sequenced in a study of cytomegalovirus exposure and HLA in healthy donors. PCR involved 60 Vbeta and 13 Jbeta primers. Profiling relied on immunoSEQ multiplex PCR, and the TCRdb table lists in-frame clones only, not all of them. The table shows 150,000 or so clones, with 60% to 80% occurring only once. The sequenced sample was PBMCs. Receptors were obtained from a male donor in good health and CMV-seronegative.

The rearrangement links TRBV18 to TRBJ1-3; 7 bases match TRBD1. This CDR3 has 16 residues. Trimming removed 4 bases from V and 0 bases from J; junction bases left unmatched: 6. Germline assignment: CDR1 KGHSH and CDR2 LQKENI. The CDR3 sequence is CASSLPQGYSGNTIYF. CDR3 nucleotides: TGTGCCAGCTCACTACCACAGGGGTACTCTGGAAACACCATATATTTT.

The chain combines TRBV9 with TRBJ2-1; 9 nucleotides agree with TRBD1. This CDR3 is built from 16 residues. CDR1 is SGDLS, CDR2 YYNGEE, per germline. Germline trimming cut 4 bases from V and 7 bases from J; bases unmatched to any gene: 12. Here the CDR3 reads CASSSTGGAGENEQFF. The CDR3 DNA is TGTGCCAGCAGCTCTACAGGGGGCGCGGGGGAGAATGAGCAGTTCTTC. The variable domain in full, completed from reference TRBV9 and TRBJ2-1, reads DSGVTQTPKHLITATGQRVTLRCSPRSGDLSVYWYQQSLDQGLQFLIQYYNGEERAKGNILERFSAQQFPDLHSELNLSSLELGDSALYFCASSSTGGAGENEQFFGPGTRLTVL.

This rearrangement joins TRBV10-2 to TRBJ2-3; a weak D match, TRBD1 (5 bases). Trimming shortened V by 6 bases and J by 4 bases, and 8 bases separated the two germline ends. Germline CDR1 and CDR2: WSHSY and SAAADI. The CDR3 loop spans 12 amino acids. CDR3 DNA sequence: TGCGCCAGCAGGGGGCACTCAGATACGCAGTATTTT. Amino acids: CASRGHSDTQYF.

The chain employs TRBV19 and TRBJ1-2; D may be TRBD1 (5 bases). This CDR3 has 14 amino acids. Germline V lookup: CDR1 LNHDA, CDR2 SQIVND (reference sequence). With 4 bases removed from V and 4 bases from J, the gap between germline ends came to 13 bases. DNA of the CDR3: TGTGCCAGTAGTAAAACTCAGGGTGCCTATGGCTACACCTTC. It codes for CASSKTQGAYGYTF.

This clone was seen at least ten times. V and J are TRBV7-2 and TRBJ1-4; D is unresolved. Trimming took 2 bases from V and 5 from J, leaving 6 bases between them. The CDR3 has 13 amino acids. Germline loops: CDR1 SGHTA, CDR2 FQGNSA. As DNA, the CDR3 is TGTGCCAGCAGCTTACCCCCGAATGAAAAACTGTTTTTT. This sequence encodes CASSLPPNEKLFF.